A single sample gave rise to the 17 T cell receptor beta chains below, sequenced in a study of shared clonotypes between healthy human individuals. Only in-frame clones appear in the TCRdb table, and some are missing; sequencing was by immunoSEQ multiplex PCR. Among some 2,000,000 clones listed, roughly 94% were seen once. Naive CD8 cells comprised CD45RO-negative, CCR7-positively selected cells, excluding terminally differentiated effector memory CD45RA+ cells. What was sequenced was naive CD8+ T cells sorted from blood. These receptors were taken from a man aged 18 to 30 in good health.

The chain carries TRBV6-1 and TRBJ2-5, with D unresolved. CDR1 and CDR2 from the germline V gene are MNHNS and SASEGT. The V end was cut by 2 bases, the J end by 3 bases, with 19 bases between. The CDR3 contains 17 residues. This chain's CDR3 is CASSEYLFGFAEETQYF. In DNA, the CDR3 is TGTGCCAGCAGTGAATACCTTTTCGGCTTCGCGGAAGAGACCCAGTACTTC.

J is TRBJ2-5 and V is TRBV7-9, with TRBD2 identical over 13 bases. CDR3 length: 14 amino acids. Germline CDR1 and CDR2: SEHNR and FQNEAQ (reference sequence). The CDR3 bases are TGTGCAAACGGACTAGCGGGAGAACAAGAGACCCAGTACTTC. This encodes CANGLAGEQETQYF.

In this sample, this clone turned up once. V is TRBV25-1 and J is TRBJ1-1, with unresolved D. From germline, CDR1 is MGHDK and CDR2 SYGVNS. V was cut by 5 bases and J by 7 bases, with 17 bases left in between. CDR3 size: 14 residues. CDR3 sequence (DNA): TGTGCCAGCAGTCCCCCCGGCAAGTACTTTGAAGCTTTCTTT. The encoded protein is CASSPPGKYFEAFF.

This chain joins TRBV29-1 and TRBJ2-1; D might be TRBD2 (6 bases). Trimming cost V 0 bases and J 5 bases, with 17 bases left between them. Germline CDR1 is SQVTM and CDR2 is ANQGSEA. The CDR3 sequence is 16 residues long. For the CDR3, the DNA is TGCAGCGTTGAAGATCCGGTTCGGGACTGGAACAATGAGCAGTTCTTC. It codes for CSVEDPVRDWNNEQFF.

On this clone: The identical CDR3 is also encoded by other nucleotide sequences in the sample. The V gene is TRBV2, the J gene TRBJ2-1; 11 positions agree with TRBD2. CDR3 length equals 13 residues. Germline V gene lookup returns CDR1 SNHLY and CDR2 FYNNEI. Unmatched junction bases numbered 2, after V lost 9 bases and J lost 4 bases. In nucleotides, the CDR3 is TGTGCCAGAAGGACTAGCGGGTACAATGAGCAGTTCTTC. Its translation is CARRTSGYNEQFF.

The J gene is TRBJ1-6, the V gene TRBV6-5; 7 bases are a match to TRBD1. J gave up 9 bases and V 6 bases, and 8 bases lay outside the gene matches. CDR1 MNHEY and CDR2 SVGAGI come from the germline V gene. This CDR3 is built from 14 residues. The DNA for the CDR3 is TGTGCCAGCAGCTCCGACAGGGAAGTTTCACCCCTCCACTTT. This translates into CASSSDREVSPLHF.

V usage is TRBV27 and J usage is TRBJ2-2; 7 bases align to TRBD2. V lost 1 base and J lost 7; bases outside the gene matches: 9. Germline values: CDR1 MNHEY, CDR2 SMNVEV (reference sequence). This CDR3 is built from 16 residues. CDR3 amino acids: CASSLLGGIGGGELFF. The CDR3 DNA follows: TGTGCCAGCAGTTTATTGGGAGGGATAGGTGGCGGGGAGCTGTTTTTT.

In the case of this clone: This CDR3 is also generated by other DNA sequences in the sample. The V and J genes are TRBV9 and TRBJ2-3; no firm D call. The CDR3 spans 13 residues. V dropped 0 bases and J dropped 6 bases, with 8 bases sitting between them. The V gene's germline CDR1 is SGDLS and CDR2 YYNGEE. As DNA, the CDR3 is TGTGCCAGCAGCGTAGCTGGAGCCGATACGCAGTATTTT. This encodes CASSVAGADTQYF.

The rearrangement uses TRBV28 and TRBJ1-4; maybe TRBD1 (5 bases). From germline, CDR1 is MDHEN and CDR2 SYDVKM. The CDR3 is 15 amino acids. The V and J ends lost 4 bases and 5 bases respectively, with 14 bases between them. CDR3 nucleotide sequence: TGTGCCAGCAGTTCGGGGACGGCGATCAATGAAAAACTGTTTTTT. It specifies CASSSGTAINEKLFF.

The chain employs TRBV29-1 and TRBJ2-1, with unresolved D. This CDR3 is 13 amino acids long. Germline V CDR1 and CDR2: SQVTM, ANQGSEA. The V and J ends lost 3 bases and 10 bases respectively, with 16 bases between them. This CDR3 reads CSVEPFGFGEQFF. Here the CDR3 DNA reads TGCAGCGTTGAGCCTTTTGGGTTCGGAGAGCAGTTCTTC.

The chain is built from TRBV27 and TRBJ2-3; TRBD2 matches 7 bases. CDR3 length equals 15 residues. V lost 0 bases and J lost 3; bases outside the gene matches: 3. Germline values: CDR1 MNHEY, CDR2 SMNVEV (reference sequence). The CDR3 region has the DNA TGTGCCAGCAGTTTATCGTTGGGGGGGACAGATACGCAGTATTTT. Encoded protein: CASSLSLGGTDTQYF.

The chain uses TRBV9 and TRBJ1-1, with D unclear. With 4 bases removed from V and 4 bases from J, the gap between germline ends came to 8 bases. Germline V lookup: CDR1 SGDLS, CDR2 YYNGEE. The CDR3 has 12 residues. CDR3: CASSQEGTEAFF. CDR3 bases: TGTGCCAGCAGCCAGGAGGGCACTGAAGCTTTCTTT.

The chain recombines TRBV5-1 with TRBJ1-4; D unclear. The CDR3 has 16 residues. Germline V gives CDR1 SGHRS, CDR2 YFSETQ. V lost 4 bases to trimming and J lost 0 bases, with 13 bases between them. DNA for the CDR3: TGCGCCAGCAGCACAGCAGCGCAATCAACTAATGAAAAACTGTTTTTT. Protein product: CASSTAAQSTNEKLFF.

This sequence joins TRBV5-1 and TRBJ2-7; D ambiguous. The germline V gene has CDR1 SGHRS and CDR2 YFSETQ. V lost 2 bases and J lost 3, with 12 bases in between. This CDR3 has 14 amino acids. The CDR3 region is CASSFPTDNYEQYF. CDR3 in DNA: TGCGCCAGCAGCTTTCCAACTGATAACTACGAGCAGTACTTC.

The CDR3 nucleotides are TGCAGCGGCCTGGATGGAGGGTTGGGCTACACCTTC. Amino acid sequence: CSGLDGGLGYTF. This chain joins TRBV29-1 and TRBJ1-2; D uncertain. The length of the CDR3 is 12 residues. Trimming left V 7 bases short and J 8 bases short, with 17 bases between. Germline V gene lookup returns CDR1 SQVTM and CDR2 ANQGSEA.

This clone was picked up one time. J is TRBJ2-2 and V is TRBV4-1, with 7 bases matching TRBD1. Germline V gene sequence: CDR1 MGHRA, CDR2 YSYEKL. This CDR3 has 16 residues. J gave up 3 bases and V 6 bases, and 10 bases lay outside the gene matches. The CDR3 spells CASSPTTGTYTGELFF. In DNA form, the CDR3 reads TGCGCCAGCAGTCCGACGACAGGGACCTACACCGGGGAGCTGTTTTTT.

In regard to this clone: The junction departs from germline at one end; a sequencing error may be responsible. CDR3 region: CAGSLEFTSGSYEQYF. CDR3 nucleotide sequence: TGTGCCGGCAGCTTAGAGTTCACTAGCGGGTCCTACGAGCAGTACTTC. J is TRBJ2-7 and V is TRBV7-2; 9 positions match TRBD2. The germline gives CDR1 SGHTA, CDR2 FQGNSA. The CDR3 consists of 16 residues.